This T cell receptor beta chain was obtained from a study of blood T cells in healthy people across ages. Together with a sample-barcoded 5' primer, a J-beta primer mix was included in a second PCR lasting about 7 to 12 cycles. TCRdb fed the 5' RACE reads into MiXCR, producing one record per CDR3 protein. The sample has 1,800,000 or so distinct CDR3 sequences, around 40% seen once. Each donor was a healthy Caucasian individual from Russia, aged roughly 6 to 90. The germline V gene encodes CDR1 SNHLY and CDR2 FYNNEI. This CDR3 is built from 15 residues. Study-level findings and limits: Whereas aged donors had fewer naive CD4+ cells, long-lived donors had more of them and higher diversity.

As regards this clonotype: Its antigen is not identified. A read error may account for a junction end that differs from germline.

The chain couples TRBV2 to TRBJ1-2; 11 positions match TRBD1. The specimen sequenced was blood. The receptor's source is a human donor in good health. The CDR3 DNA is TGTGCCGGCAGTAAACGGACAGGGGGCGACTATGGCTACACCTTC. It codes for CAGSKRTGGDYGYTF.